This T cell receptor (beta chain) came from a study of blood T cell repertoires in COVID-19. The wider study: Samples came from the United States, Italy and Spain, spanning acute and convalescent COVID-19. In each case, the material was cDNA or gDNA derived from T cells, B-cell-depleted T cells, or PBMCs.

Trimming removed 4 bases at V and 7 bases at J, with 16 bases between. CDR3 length: 14 amino acids. In the study's own analysis: Amplification with reference gene primers provided the estimates of nucleated cell counts. Libraries were prepared by immunoSEQ multiplex PCR; TCRdb keeps only in-frame clonotypes and omits some of them. V and J calls and clone size are copied from that table; D and trimming were computed from the DNA. The table has 85,000 to 130,000 clones, approximately 84% seen once; the top ten hold 11% to 15%. The sample taken for sequencing was peripheral blood. The sequence came from a woman aged 55-70 years with acute or convalescent COVID-19. This sequence joins TRBV23-1 and TRBJ1-1, with D uncertain. TRBV23-1 is reported as an ORF; its role is uncertain. The CDR3 here is CASSRPGSPLEAFF. The CDR3 region has the DNA TGCGCCAGCAGTCGCCCGGGTTCGCCCCTTGAAGCTTTCTTT.